This is a list of T cell receptor beta chains from one sample in a study of blood T cell repertoires in COVID-19. The table came from immunoSEQ multiplex PCR; TCRdb's copy has only in-frame clones and leaves some out. The sample consists of around 140,000 clones, roughly 80% of them appearing once. Sequencing was carried out using peripheral blood. The receptors shown here come from a man aged 55 to 70 with acute or convalescent COVID-19. Both conserved end residues are part of each CDR3. Each record gives: J gene, clone size, V gene, D gene, CDR3 protein, CDR3 DNA. D genes are given only for firm matches. Rows may omit the clone size; those that give it use once, few, many or a size class.

j_call: TRBJ2-3; clone_size: once; v_call: TRBV30; d_call: TRBD1; cdr3_aa: CAWSGSGGITDTQYF; cdr3_nt: TGTGCCTGGAGTGGGTCAGGGGGCATAACAGATACGCAGTATTTT
j_call: TRBJ1-6; clone_size: once; v_call: TRBV27; d_call: TRBD1; cdr3_aa: CASSSLQGLGVSSYNSPLHF; cdr3_nt: TGTGCCAGCAGTTCCCTACAGGGGCTTGGGGTCAGCTCCTATAATTCACCCCTCCACTTT
j_call: TRBJ1-5; clone_size: -; v_call: TRBV28; d_call: TRBD1; cdr3_aa: CASSITGVVQPQHF; cdr3_nt: TGTGCCAGCAGTATTACAGGGGTGGTTCAGCCCCAGCATTTT
j_call: TRBJ2-1; clone_size: -; v_call: TRBV5-1; d_call: TRBD2; cdr3_aa: CASSLARTSGRLSYNEQFF; cdr3_nt: TGCGCCAGCAGCTTGGCCAGGACTAGCGGGAGGCTCTCCTACAATGAGCAGTTCTTC
j_call: TRBJ2-5; clone_size: -; v_call: TRBV27; d_call: -; cdr3_aa: CASSPAGAGETQYF; cdr3_nt: TGTGCCAGCAGTCCCGCAGGGGCGGGAGAGACCCAGTACTTC
j_call: TRBJ1-6; clone_size: -; v_call: TRBV5-4; d_call: TRBD1; cdr3_aa: CASSLDRQGGSPLHF; cdr3_nt: TGTGCCAGCAGCTTGGACAGACAGGGTGGTTCACCCCTCCACTTT
j_call: TRBJ1-1; clone_size: few; v_call: TRBV10-3; d_call: -; cdr3_aa: CAISGSKQAFF; cdr3_nt: TGTGCCATCAGTGGGTCAAAGCAAGCTTTCTTT
j_call: TRBJ2-5; clone_size: -; v_call: TRBV29-1; d_call: TRBD1; cdr3_aa: CSVDPGGQEVRETQYF; cdr3_nt: TGCAGCGTTGATCCCGGGGGACAGGAAGTTCGAGAGACCCAGTACTTC
j_call: TRBJ1-5; clone_size: -; v_call: TRBV4-1; d_call: TRBD1; cdr3_aa: CASSPGQGAFQPQHF; cdr3_nt: TGCGCCAGCAGCCCGGGACAGGGGGCTTTTCAGCCCCAGCATTTT
j_call: TRBJ2-1; clone_size: -; v_call: TRBV7-2; d_call: TRBD2; cdr3_aa: CASRPTSGGLNEQFF; cdr3_nt: TGTGCCAGCAGGCCGACTAGCGGGGGGTTGAATGAGCAGTTCTTC
j_call: TRBJ1-2; clone_size: -; v_call: TRBV5-4; d_call: -; cdr3_aa: CASSLGTGGLYGYTF; cdr3_nt: TGTGCCAGCAGCTTGGGTACAGGAGGACTATATGGCTACACCTTC
j_call: TRBJ1-5; clone_size: -; v_call: TRBV7-2; d_call: TRBD1; cdr3_aa: CASSLRGQGSNQPQHF; cdr3_nt: TGTGCCAGCAGCTTAAGGGGACAGGGGAGCAATCAGCCCCAGCATTTT
j_call: TRBJ2-7; clone_size: once; v_call: TRBV15; d_call: -; cdr3_aa: CATSTQSGEGQYF; cdr3_nt: TGTGCCACCAGCACCCAATCAGGGGAGGGGCAGTACTTC
j_call: TRBJ2-5; clone_size: -; v_call: TRBV5-1; d_call: -; cdr3_aa: CASSEGGASQETQYF; cdr3_nt: TGCGCCAGCAGCGAGGGCGGGGCCAGCCAAGAGACCCAGTACTTC
j_call: TRBJ1-2; clone_size: once; v_call: TRBV28; d_call: -; cdr3_aa: CASSLEGYGYTF; cdr3_nt: TGTGCCAGCAGCCTCGAGGGCTATGGCTACACCTTC
j_call: TRBJ2-1; clone_size: -; v_call: TRBV5-3; d_call: -; cdr3_aa: CARSLRGGCYNEQFF; cdr3_nt: TGTGCCAGAAGCTTGAGGGGCGGCTGTTACAATGAGCAGTTCTTC
j_call: TRBJ2-3; clone_size: -; v_call: TRBV5-1; d_call: TRBD2; cdr3_aa: CASTAKVAGGVTADTQYF; cdr3_nt: TGCGCCAGCACCGCTAAAGTAGCGGGAGGGGTGACGGCAGATACGCAGTATTTT
j_call: TRBJ2-5; clone_size: -; v_call: TRBV6-5; d_call: -; cdr3_aa: CASSYSNTELETQYF; cdr3_nt: TGTGCCAGCAGTTATTCAAATACAGAACTAGAGACCCAGTACTTC
j_call: TRBJ1-1; clone_size: -; v_call: TRBV21-1; d_call: -; cdr3_aa: CASSKGGVLNTEAFF; cdr3_nt: TGTGCCAGCAGCAAAGGGGGAGTATTGAACACTGAAGCTTTCTTT
j_call: TRBJ2-5; clone_size: once; v_call: TRBV24-1; d_call: -; cdr3_aa: CATSVRLGGQETQYF; cdr3_nt: TGTGCCACCAGTGTTCGACTGGGGGGTCAAGAGACCCAGTACTTC
j_call: TRBJ1-6; clone_size: once; v_call: TRBV5-1; d_call: -; cdr3_aa: CASSGLTAIGGNSPLHF; cdr3_nt: TGCGCCAGCAGCGGACTAACAGCAATCGGCGGGAATTCACCCCTCCACTTT
j_call: TRBJ2-1; clone_size: -; v_call: TRBV27; d_call: -; cdr3_aa: CASSLSREYNEQFF; cdr3_nt: TGTGCCAGCAGTTTAAGTCGGGAGTATAATGAGCAGTTCTTC
j_call: TRBJ1-6; clone_size: few; v_call: TRBV6-5; d_call: TRBD1; cdr3_aa: CASSPRTGPSPLHF; cdr3_nt: TGTGCCAGCAGTCCTCGGACAGGACCATCACCCCTCCACTTT
j_call: TRBJ2-7; clone_size: -; v_call: TRBV6-5; d_call: TRBD1; cdr3_aa: CAIRGGTGVSYEQYF; cdr3_nt: TGTGCCATCAGGGGGGGGACAGGGGTCTCCTACGAGCAGTACTTC
j_call: TRBJ1-2; clone_size: -; v_call: TRBV9; d_call: TRBD1; cdr3_aa: CASTEGQGVYGYTF; cdr3_nt: TGTGCCAGCACCGAGGGACAGGGAGTATATGGCTACACCTTC
j_call: TRBJ2-1; clone_size: -; v_call: TRBV27; d_call: TRBD2; cdr3_aa: CASSLRLAGGNEQFF; cdr3_nt: TGTGCCAGCAGTCTACGACTAGCGGGAGGCAATGAGCAGTTCTTC